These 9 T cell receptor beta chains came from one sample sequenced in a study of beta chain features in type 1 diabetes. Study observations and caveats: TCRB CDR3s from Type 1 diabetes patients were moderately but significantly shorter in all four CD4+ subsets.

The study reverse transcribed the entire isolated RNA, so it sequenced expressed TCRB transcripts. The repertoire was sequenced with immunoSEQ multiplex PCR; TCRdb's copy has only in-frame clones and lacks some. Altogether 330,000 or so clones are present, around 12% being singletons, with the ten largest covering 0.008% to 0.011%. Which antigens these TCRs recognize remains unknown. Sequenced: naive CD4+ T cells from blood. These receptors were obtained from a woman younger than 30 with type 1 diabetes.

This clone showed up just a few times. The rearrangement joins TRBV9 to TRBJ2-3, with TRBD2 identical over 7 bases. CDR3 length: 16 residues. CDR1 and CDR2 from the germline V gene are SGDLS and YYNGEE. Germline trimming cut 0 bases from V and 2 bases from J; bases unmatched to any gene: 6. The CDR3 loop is CASSVGAGPLTDTQYF. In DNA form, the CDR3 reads TGTGCCAGCAGCGTAGGAGCGGGGCCACTCACAGATACGCAGTATTTT.

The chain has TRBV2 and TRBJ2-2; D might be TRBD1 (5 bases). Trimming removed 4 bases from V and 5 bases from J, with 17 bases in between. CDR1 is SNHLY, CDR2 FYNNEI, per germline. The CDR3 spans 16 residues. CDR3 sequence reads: CASSVGPTWTTGELFF. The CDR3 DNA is TGTGCCAGCAGTGTTGGCCCAACATGGACAACCGGGGAGCTGTTTTTT.

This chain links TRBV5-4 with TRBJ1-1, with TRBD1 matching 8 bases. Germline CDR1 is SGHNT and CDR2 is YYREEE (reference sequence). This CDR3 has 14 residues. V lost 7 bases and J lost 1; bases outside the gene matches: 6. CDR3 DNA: TGTGCCAGCTCGACAGGGGTTGGGAACACTGAAGCTTTCTTT. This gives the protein CASSTGVGNTEAFF.

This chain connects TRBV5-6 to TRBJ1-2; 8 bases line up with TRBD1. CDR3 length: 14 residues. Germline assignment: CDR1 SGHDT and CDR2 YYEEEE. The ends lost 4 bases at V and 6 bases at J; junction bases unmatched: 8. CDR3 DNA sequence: TGTGCCAGCAGCCCCGGACAGGGAGCGAATGGCTACACCTTC. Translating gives CASSPGQGANGYTF.

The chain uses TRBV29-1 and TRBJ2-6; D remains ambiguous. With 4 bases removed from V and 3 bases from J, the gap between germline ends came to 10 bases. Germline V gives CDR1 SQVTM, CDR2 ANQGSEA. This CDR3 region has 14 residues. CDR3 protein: CSVAPQVGANVLTF. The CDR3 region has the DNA TGCAGCGTTGCCCCCCAGGTTGGGGCCAACGTCCTGACTTTC.

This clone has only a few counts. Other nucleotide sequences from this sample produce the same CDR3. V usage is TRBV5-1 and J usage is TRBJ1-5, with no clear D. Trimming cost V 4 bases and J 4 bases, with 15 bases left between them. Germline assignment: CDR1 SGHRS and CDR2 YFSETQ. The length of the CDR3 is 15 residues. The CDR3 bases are TGCGCCAGCAGCCCGACGGGTGGAGGGAATCAGCCCCAGCATTTT. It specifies CASSPTGGGNQPQHF.

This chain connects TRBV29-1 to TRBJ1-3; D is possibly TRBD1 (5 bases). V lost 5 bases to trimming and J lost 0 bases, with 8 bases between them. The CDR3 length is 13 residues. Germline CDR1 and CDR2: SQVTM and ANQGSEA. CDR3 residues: CSVWGGSGNTIYF. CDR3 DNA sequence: TGCAGCGTTTGGGGGGGCTCTGGAAACACCATATATTTT. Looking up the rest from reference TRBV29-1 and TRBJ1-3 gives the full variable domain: SAVISQKPSRDICQRGTSLTIQCQVDSQVTMMFWYRQQPGQSLTLIATANQGSEATYESGFVIDKFPISRPNLTFSTLTVSNMSPEDSSIYLCSVWGGSGNTIYFGEGSWLTVV.

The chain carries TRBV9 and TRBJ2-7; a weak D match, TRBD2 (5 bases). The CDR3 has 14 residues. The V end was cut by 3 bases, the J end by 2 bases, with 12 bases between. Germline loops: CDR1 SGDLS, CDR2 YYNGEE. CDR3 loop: CASSGGLTAYEQYF. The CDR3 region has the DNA TGTGCCAGCAGCGGCGGACTGACCGCCTACGAGCAGTACTTC.

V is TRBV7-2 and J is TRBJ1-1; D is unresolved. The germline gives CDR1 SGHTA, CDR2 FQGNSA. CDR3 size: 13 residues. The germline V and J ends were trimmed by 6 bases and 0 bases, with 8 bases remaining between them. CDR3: CASRPGVNTEAFF. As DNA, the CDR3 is TGTGCCAGCAGACCGGGAGTGAACACTGAAGCTTTCTTT.